The 8 T cell receptor beta chains reported below all come from one sample, sequenced in a study of PD-1 blockade in classical Hodgkin lymphoma. Documented time point: cycle 4 day 1 (C4D1), after 6 weeks of nivolumab. Every patient was affected by relapse after autologous stem cell transplantation, while exposure to brentuximab vedotin was not uniform. Isolation of CD8+ T cells from thawed PBMCs used magnetic negative selection. Generated by immunoSEQ multiplex PCR, the TCRdb table keeps only in-frame clones and is missing some. The sample shows 12,000 or so clones, about 88% of them seen only once. The sequencing here drew on CD8+ T cells from blood, taken before the fourth cycle of nivolumab. The receptor set was obtained from a human donor with classical Hodgkin lymphoma. The donor label of this sample is uncertain.

V and J are TRBV5-4 and TRBJ2-7, with 10 nucleotides matching TRBD2. This CDR3 region has 15 residues. The V and J ends lost 0 bases and 2 bases, in that order; junction bases with no gene match: 2. The germline V gene has CDR1 SGHNT and CDR2 YYREEE (reference sequence). The CDR3 here is CASSLGTSGAYEQYF. CDR3 nucleotides: TGTGCCAGCAGCTTGGGGACTAGCGGAGCCTACGAGCAGTACTTC.

The chain joins TRBV27 to TRBJ2-7; D remains ambiguous. The CDR3 totals 13 residues. Germline V gene data show CDR1 as MNHEY and CDR2 as SMNVEV (reference sequence). The ends were cut back, 6 bases at V and 3 bases at J, with 12 bases in the middle. CDR3 loop: CASSPQVRYEQYF. The CDR3 DNA reads TGTGCCAGCAGCCCCCAAGTCCGCTACGAGCAGTACTTC.

V and J are TRBV28 and TRBJ2-7; D perhaps matches TRBD2 (5 bases). Germline V gene data show CDR1 as MDHEN and CDR2 as SYDVKM. Trimming shortened V by 5 bases and J by 3 bases, and 11 bases separated the two germline ends. This CDR3 is built from 13 residues. CDR3 in DNA: TGTGCCAGCAGTACCGTCACTAGCTACGAGCAGTACTTC. It is translated as CASSTVTSYEQYF.

The rearrangement joins TRBV2 to TRBJ2-5; no clear D. The CDR3 consists of 14 residues. V was pared by 6 bases and J by 2 bases, with 13 bases between. Germline V gene lookup returns CDR1 SNHLY and CDR2 FYNNEI. The CDR3 spells CASRDDTSQETQYF. In nucleotides, the CDR3 is TGTGCCAGCAGAGACGATACAAGTCAAGAGACCCAGTACTTC.

The chain combines TRBV11-2 with TRBJ1-4; tentatively, D is TRBD1 (6 bases). The CDR3 is 15 residues long. In germline, CDR1 is SGHAT, CDR2 FQNNGV. Trimming left V 2 bases short and J 2 bases short, with 9 bases between. The CDR3 is CASSLTGGTNEKLFF. CDR3 in DNA: TGTGCCAGCAGCTTAACGGGGGGCACTAATGAAAAACTGTTTTTT.

This sequence joins TRBV27 and TRBJ1-2, with a weak D call TRBD1 (5 bases). V lost 5 bases, J lost 4 bases, and 17 bases lay in between. Germline lookup yields CDR1 MNHEY and CDR2 SMNVEV (reference sequence). The length of the CDR3 is 15 residues. The CDR3 nucleotides read TGTGCCAGCAGTGAAGGGGCAGCAACGATCTATGGCTACACCTTC. Translation gives CASSEGAATIYGYTF.

This chain joins TRBV6-4 and TRBJ2-2, with D unresolved. Germline CDR1 reads MRHNA; CDR2 reads SNTAGT. Trimming cost V 0 bases and J 0 bases, with 8 bases left between them. The CDR3 is 16 residues long. The CDR3, as DNA: TGTGCCAGCAGTGACTCGGTCGGAACGAACACCGGGGAGCTGTTTTTT. Its translation is CASSDSVGTNTGELFF.

As regards this clone: This same CDR3 is encoded by further DNA sequences in the sample. The J gene is TRBJ2-5, the V gene TRBV30; the D call may be TRBD1 or TRBD2 (7 bases each). CDR3 size: 13 residues. Deletions cut 5 bases from V and 1 base from J, with 11 bases between. Germline V gene lookup returns CDR1 GTSNPN and CDR2 SVGIG (reference sequence). DNA of the CDR3: TGTGCCTGGCGGGGGGACAGCCAAGAGACCCAGTACTTC. It encodes CAWRGDSQETQYF. Full variable domain (missing parts from reference TRBV30 and TRBJ2-5): SQTIHQWPATLVQPVGSPLSLECTVEGTSNPNLYWYRQAAGRGLQLLFYSVGIGQISSEVPQNLSASRPQDRQFILSSKKLLLSDSGFYLCAWRGDSQETQYFGPGTRLLVL.